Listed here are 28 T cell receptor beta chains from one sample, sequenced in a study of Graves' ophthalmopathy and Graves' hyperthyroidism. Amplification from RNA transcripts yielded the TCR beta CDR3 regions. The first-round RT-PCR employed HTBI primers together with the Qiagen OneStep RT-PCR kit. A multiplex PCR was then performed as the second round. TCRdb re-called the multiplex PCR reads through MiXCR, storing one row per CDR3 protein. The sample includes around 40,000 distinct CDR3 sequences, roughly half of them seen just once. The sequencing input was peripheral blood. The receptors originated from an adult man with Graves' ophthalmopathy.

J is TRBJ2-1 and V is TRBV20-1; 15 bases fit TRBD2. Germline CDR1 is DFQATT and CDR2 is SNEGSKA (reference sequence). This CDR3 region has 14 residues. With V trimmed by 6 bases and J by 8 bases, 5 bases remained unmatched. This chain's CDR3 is CSAGTSGRNYEQFF. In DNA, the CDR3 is TGCAGTGCGGGGACTAGCGGGAGGAATTATGAGCAGTTCTTC.

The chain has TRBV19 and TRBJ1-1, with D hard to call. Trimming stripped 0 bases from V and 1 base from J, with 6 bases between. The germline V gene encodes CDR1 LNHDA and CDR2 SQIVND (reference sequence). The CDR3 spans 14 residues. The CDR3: CASSIDSGNTEAFF. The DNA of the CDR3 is TGTGCCAGTAGTATAGATTCCGGGAACACTGAAGCTTTCTTT. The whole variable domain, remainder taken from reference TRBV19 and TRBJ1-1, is DGGITQSPKYLFRKEGQNVTLSCEQNLNHDAMYWYRQDPGQGLRLIYYSQIVNDFQKGDIAEGYSVSREKKESFPLTVTSAQKNPTAFYLCASSIDSGNTEAFFGQGTRLTVV.

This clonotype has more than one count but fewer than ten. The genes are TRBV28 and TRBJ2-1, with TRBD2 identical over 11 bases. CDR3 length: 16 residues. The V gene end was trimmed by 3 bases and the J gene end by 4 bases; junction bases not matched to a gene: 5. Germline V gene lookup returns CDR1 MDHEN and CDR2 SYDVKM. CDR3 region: CASSFSTSGNYNEQFF. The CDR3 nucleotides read TGTGCCAGCAGTTTTTCGACTAGCGGGAATTACAATGAGCAGTTCTTC.

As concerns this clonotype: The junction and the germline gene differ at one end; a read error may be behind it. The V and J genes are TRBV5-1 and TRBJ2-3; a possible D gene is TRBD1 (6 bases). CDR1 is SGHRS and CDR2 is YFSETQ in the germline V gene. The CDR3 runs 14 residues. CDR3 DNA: TGCGTCAGCAGCCCGGGGACACTCACAGATACGCAGTATTTT. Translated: CVSSPGTLTDTQYF.

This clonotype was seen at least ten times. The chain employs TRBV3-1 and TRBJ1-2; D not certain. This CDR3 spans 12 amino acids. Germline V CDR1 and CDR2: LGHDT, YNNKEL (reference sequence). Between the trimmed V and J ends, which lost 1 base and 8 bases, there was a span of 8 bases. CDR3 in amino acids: CASSQVPGGYTF. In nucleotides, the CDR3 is TGTGCCAGCAGCCAAGTCCCCGGAGGCTACACCTTC.

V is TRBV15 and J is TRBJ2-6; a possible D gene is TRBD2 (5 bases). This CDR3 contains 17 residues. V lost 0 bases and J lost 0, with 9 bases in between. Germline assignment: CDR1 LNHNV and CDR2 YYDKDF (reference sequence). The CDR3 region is CATSRDGVPSGANVLTF. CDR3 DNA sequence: TGTGCCACCAGCAGAGACGGGGTTCCCTCTGGGGCCAACGTCCTGACTTTC.

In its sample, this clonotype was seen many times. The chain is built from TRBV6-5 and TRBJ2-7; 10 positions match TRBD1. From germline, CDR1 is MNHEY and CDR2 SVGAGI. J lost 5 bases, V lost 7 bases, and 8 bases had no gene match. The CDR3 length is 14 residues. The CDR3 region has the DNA TGTGCCAGCACCCGACAGGGGGCTTTCGACGAGCAGTACTTC. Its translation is CASTRQGAFDEQYF.

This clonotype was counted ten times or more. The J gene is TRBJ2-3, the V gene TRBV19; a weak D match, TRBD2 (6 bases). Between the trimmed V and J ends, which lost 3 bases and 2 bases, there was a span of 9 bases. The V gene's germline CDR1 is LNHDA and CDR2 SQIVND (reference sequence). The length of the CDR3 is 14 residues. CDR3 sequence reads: CASSMGGFTDTQYF. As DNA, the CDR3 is TGTGCCAGTAGTATGGGGGGATTCACAGATACGCAGTATTTT.

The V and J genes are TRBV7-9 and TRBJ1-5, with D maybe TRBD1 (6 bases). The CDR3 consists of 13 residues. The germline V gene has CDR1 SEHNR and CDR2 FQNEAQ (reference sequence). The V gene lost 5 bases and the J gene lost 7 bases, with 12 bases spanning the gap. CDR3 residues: CASSASGGQPQHF. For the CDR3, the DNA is TGTGCCAGCAGCGCCTCCGGGGGCCAGCCCCAGCATTTT.

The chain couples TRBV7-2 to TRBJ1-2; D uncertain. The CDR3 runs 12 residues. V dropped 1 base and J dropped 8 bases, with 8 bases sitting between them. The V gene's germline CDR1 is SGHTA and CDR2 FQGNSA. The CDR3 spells CASSLGLGGYTF. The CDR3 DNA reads TGTGCCAGCAGCTTAGGTTTGGGGGGCTACACCTTC.

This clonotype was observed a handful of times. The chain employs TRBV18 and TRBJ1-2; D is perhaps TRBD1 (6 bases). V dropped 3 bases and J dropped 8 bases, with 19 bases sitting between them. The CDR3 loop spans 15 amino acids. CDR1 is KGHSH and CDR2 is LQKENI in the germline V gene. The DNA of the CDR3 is TGTGCCAGCTCACCGAAGCAGCCAAGGCAGGGGGGCTACACCTTC. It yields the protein CASSPKQPRQGGYTF.

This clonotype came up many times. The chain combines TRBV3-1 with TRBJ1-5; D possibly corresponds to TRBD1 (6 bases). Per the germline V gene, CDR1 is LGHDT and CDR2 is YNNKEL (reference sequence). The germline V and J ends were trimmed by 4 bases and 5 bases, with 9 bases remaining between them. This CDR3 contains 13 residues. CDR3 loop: CASSPDRYQPQHF. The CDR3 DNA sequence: TGTGCCAGCAGCCCAGACAGGTATCAGCCCCAGCATTTT.

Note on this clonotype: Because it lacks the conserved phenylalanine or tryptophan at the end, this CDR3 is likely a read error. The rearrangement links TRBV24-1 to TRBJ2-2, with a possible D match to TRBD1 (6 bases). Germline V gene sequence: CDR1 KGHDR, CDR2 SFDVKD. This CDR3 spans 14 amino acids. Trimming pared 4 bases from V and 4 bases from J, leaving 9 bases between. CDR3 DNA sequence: TGTGCCACCAGTGAATTCAGGGGCACCGGGGAGCTGTTTTCT. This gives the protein CATSEFRGTGELFS.

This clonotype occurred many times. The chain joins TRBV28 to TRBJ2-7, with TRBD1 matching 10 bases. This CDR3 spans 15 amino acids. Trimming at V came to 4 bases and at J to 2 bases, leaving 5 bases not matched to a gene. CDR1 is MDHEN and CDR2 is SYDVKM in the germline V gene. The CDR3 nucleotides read TGTGCCAGCAGTTCCCTAGGGACAGGGGCCTACGAGCAGTACTTC. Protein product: CASSSLGTGAYEQYF. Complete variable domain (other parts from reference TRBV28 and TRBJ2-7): DVKVTQSSRYLVKRTGEKVFLECVQDMDHENMFWYRQDPGLGLRLIYFSYDVKMKEKGDIPEGYSVSREKKERFSLILESASTNQTSMYLCASSSLGTGAYEQYFGPGTRLTVT.

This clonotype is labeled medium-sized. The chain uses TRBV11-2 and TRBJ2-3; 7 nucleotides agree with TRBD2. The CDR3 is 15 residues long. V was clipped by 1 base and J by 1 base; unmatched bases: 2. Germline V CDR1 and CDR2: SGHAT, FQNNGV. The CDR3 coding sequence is TGTGCCAGCAGCTTAGTTACTAGCGGCACAGATACGCAGTATTTT. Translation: CASSLVTSGTDTQYF.

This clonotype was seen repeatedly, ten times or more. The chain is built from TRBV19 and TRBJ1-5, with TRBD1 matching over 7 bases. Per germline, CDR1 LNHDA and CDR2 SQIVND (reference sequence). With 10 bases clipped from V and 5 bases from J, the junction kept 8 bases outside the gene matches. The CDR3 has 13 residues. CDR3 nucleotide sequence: TGTGCCACTATGGGCAGGGGGGATCAGCCCCAGCATTTT. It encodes CATMGRGDQPQHF.

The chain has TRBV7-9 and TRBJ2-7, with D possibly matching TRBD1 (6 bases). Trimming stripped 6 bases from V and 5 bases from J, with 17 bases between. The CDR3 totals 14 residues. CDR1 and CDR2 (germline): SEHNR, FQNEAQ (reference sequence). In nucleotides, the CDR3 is TGTGCCAGCAGTTACTCGGGTACAGGGCACGAGCAGTACTTC. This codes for CASSYSGTGHEQYF.

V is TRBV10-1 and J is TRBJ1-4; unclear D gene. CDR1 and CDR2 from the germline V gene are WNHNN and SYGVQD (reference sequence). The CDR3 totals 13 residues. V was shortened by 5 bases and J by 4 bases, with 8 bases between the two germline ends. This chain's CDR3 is CASSTGINEKLFF. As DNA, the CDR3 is TGCGCCAGCAGTACCGGGATTAATGAAAAACTGTTTTTT.

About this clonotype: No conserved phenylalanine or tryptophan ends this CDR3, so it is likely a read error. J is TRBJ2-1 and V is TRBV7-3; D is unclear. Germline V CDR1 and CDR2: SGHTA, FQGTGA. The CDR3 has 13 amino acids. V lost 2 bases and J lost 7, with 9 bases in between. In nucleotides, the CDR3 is TGTGCCAGCAGCTTAGGAGCCTCGAATGAGCAGTTCTGC. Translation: CASSLGASNEQFC.

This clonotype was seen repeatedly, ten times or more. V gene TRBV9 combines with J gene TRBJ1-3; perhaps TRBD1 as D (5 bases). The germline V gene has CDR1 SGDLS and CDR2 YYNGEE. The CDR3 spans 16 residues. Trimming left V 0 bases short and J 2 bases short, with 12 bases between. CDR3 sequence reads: CASSVDEGLPGNTIYF. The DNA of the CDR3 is TGTGCCAGCAGCGTAGATGAGGGGCTCCCTGGAAACACCATATATTTT. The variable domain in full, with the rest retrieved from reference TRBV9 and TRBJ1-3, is DSGVTQTPKHLITATGQRVTLRCSPRSGDLSVYWYQQSLDQGLQFLIQYYNGEERAKGNILERFSAQQFPDLHSELNLSSLELGDSALYFCASSVDEGLPGNTIYFGEGSWLTVV.

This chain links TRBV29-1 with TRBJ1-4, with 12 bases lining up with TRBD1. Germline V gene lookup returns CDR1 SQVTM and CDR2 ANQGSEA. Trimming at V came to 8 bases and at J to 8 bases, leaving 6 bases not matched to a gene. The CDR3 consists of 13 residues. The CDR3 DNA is TGCAGCTGCTTTGGGACAGGGGGCGAAAAACTGTTTTTT. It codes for CSCFGTGGEKLFF.

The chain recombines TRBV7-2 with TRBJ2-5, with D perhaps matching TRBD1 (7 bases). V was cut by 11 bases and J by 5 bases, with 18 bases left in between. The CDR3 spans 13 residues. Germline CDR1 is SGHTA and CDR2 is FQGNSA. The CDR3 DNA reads TGTGCCGCTTCGACAGGGAGGTTGGAGACCCAGTACTTC. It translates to CAASTGRLETQYF.

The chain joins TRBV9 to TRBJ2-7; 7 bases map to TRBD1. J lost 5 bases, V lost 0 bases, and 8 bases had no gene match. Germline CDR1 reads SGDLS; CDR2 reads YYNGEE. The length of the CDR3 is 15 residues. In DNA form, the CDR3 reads TGTGCCAGCAGCGTAGCTTGGAGACAGGGTAACGAGCAGTACTTC. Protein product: CASSVAWRQGNEQYF.

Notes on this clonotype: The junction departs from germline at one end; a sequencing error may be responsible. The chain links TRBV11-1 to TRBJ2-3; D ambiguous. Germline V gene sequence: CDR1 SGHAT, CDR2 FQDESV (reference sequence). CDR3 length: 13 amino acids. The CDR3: CVSSFPSSDTQYF. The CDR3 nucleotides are TGTGTCAGCAGCTTCCCTAGTTCAGATACGCAGTATTTT.

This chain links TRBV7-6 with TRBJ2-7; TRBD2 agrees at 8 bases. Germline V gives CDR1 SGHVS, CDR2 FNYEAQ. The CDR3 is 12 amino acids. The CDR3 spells CASSLRSGGDIV. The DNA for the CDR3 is TGTGCCAGCAGCTTACGGTCGGGAGGGGATATCGTC.

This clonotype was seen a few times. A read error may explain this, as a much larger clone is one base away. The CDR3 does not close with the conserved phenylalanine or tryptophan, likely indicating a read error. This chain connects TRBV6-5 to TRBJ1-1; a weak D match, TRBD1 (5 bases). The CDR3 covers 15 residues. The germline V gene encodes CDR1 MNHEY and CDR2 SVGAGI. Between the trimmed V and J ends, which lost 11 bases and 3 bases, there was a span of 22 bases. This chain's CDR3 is CAGPIRGPLDTEAFS. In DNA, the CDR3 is TGTGCCGGCCCCATACGGGGCCCGCTAGACACTGAAGCTTTCTCT.

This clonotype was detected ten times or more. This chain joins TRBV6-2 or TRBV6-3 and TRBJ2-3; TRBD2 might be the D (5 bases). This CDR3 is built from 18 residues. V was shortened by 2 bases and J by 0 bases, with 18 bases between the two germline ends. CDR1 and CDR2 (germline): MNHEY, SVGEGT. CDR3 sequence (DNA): TGTGCCAGCAGTTACCCCGTCGGACTGAGTAGAAGCACAGATACGCAGTATTTT. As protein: CASSYPVGLSRSTDTQYF.

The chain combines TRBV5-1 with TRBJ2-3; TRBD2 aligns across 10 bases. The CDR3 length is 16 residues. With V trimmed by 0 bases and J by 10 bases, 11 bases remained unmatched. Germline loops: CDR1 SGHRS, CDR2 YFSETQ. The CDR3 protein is CASSLDSGGAWDSQYF. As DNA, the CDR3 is TGCGCCAGCAGCTTGGACAGCGGGGGGGCCTGGGATTCGCAGTATTTT. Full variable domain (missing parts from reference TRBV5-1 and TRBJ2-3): KAGVTQTPRYLIKTRGQQVTLSCSPISGHRSVSWYQQTPGQGLQFLFEYFSETQRNKGNFPGRFSGRQFSNSRSEMNVSTLELGDSALYLCASSLDSGGAWDSQYFGPGTRLTVL.